These 13 T cell receptor beta chains were all obtained from the same sample, sequenced in a study of blood T cell repertoires in COVID-19. The protocol was immunoSEQ multiplex PCR, while the TCRdb copy is restricted to in-frame clones and leaves out a portion. The table shows roughly 76,000 clones, with roughly 80% occurring only once. The sequencing sample was made of peripheral blood. Receptors originate from a woman between 65 and 79 years old with acute or convalescent COVID-19.

This chain links TRBV21-1 with TRBJ1-3; the table calls TRBD1, which could not be checked here. TRBV21-1 is flagged as a pseudogene. The CDR3 is made up of 17 amino acids. The CDR3 region is CASSRPRQGKSGNTIYF. The CDR3 nucleotides are TGTGCCAGCAGCAGACCCCGACAGGGGAAATCTGGAAACACCATATATTTT.

The chain recombines TRBV6-4 with TRBJ2-1; TRBD2 matches at 7 bases. The CDR3 runs to 15 residues. The J segment lost 2 bases and the V segment lost 6 bases, leaving 7 bases of the junction unmatched. The germline gives CDR1 MRHNA, CDR2 SNTAGT. The CDR3: CASSPSGTPYNEQFF. The CDR3 DNA sequence: TGTGCCAGCAGCCCGAGCGGGACCCCCTACAATGAGCAGTTCTTC.

This clone has only a few counts. V usage is TRBV24-1 and J usage is TRBJ1-1; no clear D. V was clipped by 1 base and J by 5 bases, with 7 bases between them. Germline CDR1 and CDR2: KGHDR and SFDVKD. CDR3 length: 13 residues. The CDR3 nucleotides are TGTGCCACCAGTGATTTCGAGGGAACTGAAGCTTTCTTT. It encodes CATSDFEGTEAFF.

This chain uses TRBV27 with TRBJ2-1; 11 bases map to TRBD2. After removal of 6 bases from V and 1 base from J, the junction contained 5 bases not matched to a gene. The CDR3 length is 16 residues. In germline, CDR1 is MNHEY, CDR2 SMNVEV (reference sequence). The CDR3 sequence is CASSKRLAGSYNEQFF. CDR3 nucleotides: TGTGCCAGCAGCAAACGACTAGCGGGATCCTACAATGAGCAGTTCTTC.

This CDR3 reads CSVDNRSGGAGKTVSYGYTF. CDR3 DNA: TGCAGCGTTGACAACCGCTCAGGGGGCGCCGGAAAAACTGTATCCTATGGCTACACCTTC. The chain links TRBV29-1 to TRBJ1-2; TRBD1 agrees at 8 bases. This CDR3 has 20 residues. J lost 4 bases, V lost 3 bases, and 25 bases had no gene match. The V gene's germline CDR1 is SQVTM and CDR2 ANQGSEA.

V is TRBV19 and J is TRBJ2-1; 10 nucleotides agree with TRBD2. The germline V gene encodes CDR1 LNHDA and CDR2 SQIVND (reference sequence). Trimming cost V 6 bases and J 8 bases; bases outside gene matches: 10. The CDR3 has 15 amino acids. CDR3 protein: CASRPGLANGDEQFF. DNA of the CDR3: TGTGCCAGTAGACCGGGACTAGCGAATGGTGATGAGCAGTTCTTC.

The J gene is TRBJ2-7, the V gene TRBV3-1 (or the pseudogene TRBV3-2), with 11 bases fitting TRBD2. Unmatched junction bases numbered 2, after V lost 4 bases and J lost 3 bases. CDR1 LGHDT and CDR2 YNNKEL come from the germline V gene (reference sequence). CDR3 length: 14 residues. The CDR3 DNA reads as TGTGCCAGCAGCCGCGGACTAGCGGGCTACGAGCAGTACTTC. This encodes CASSRGLAGYEQYF.

This clone has a handful of counts. The chain uses TRBV21-1 and TRBJ2-7; TRBD2 is the table's D call and was not checked against the DNA. TRBV21-1 is a pseudogene locus. The CDR3 totals 15 residues. CDR3 sequence (DNA): TGTGCCAGCAGCAAAGGGGGGACGGGAGGGAACGAGCAGTACTTC. Encoded protein: CASSKGGTGGNEQYF.

V and J are TRBV6-1 and TRBJ1-2; D not certain. The CDR3 sequence is 13 residues long. The germline gives CDR1 MNHNS, CDR2 SASEGT. With 3 bases removed from V and 5 bases from J, the gap between germline ends came to 10 bases. CDR3 coding DNA: TGTGCCAGCAGTGAGGTGGCTAGATATGGCTACACCTTC. Encoded protein: CASSEVARYGYTF.

This clone has only one observation. The chain links TRBV7-8 to TRBJ2-1; D gene uncertain. V lost 2 bases, J lost 0 bases, and 5 bases lay in between. The germline gives CDR1 SGHVS, CDR2 FQNEAQ. The CDR3 is 14 residues long. Here the CDR3 reads CASSLSHSYNEQFF. CDR3 sequence (DNA): TGTGCCAGCAGCTTATCCCACTCCTACAATGAGCAGTTCTTC.

The V gene is TRBV7-6, the J gene TRBJ2-2; no clear D. The germline V gene encodes CDR1 SGHVS and CDR2 FNYEAQ. Trimming removed 6 bases from V and 0 bases from J, with 14 bases in between. The CDR3 totals 16 residues. The CDR3 reads CASSPGLVSNTGELFF. The CDR3 DNA reads TGTGCCAGCAGTCCCGGTTTGGTCTCGAACACCGGGGAGCTGTTTTTT.

This chain links TRBV6-4 with TRBJ2-3; no clear D. V lost 2 bases, J lost 0 bases, and 9 bases lay in between. Germline CDR1 MRHNA, CDR2 SNTAGT. The CDR3 sequence is 15 residues long. The CDR3 region has the DNA TGTGCCAGCAGTGACGACTCGACTAGCACAGATACGCAGTATTTT. The encoded protein is CASSDDSTSTDTQYF.

In DNA, the CDR3 is TGCAGTGCTAGTGATAAGACAGGGTGGACAGATACGCAGTATTTT. Protein: CSASDKTGWTDTQYF. The gene calls are TRBV20-1 and TRBJ2-3; 7 bases are shared with TRBD1. This CDR3 spans 15 amino acids. The trim removed 3 bases at V and 3 bases at J, leaving 9 bases unmatched. From germline, CDR1 is DFQATT and CDR2 SNEGSKA (reference sequence).